The 5 T cell receptor beta chains listed next were all sequenced from one sample in a study of a mutant IDH1 vaccine in newly diagnosed glioma. Some clones are missing from TCRdb's copy, which holds only in-frame ones; the method was immunoSEQ multiplex PCR. The sample holds 38,000 or so clones, roughly 79% seen once. Time point denoted: week 23, last vaccination. Every vaccine dose comprised 300 ug of mutant IDH1 20-mer peptide plus topical imiquimod. These TCRs' antigens remain unknown. Sequenced here: PBMCs, sampled from a glioma patient whose treatment included an IDH1 peptide vaccine. These receptors were taken from a man in his forties or fifties with glioma.

The rearrangement joins TRBV5-4 to TRBJ2-1; 8 bases agree with TRBD2. The CDR3 length is 16 residues. Germline V gene sequence: CDR1 SGHNT, CDR2 YYREEE (reference sequence). Unmatched junction bases numbered 12, after V lost 4 bases and J lost 6 bases. The CDR3 DNA sequence: TGTGCCAGCAGCCCGGGGGGGGGCCCTACACTCAATGAGCAGTTCTTC. It specifies CASSPGGGPTLNEQFF.

This chain connects TRBV27 to TRBJ2-6; TRBD1 or TRBD2 may be the D gene (6 bases each). Trimming left V 3 bases short and J 2 bases short, with 8 bases between. The CDR3 covers 15 residues. Germline loops: CDR1 MNHEY, CDR2 SMNVEV (reference sequence). The DNA for the CDR3 is TGTGCCAGCAGTTTCGGGGGCCCTGGGGCCAACGTCCTGACTTTC. It encodes CASSFGGPGANVLTF.

This chain links TRBV5-4 with TRBJ2-7; a weak D match, TRBD1 (6 bases). This CDR3 contains 16 residues. V lost 4 bases and J 0 bases, leaving 17 bases between the germline ends. In germline, CDR1 is SGHNT, CDR2 YYREEE (reference sequence). The CDR3 region has the DNA TGTGCCAGCAGCCCGAGACCGAGGGGGTTCTCCTACGAGCAGTACTTC. Translated, it gives CASSPRPRGFSYEQYF. Supplemented by reference TRBV5-4 and TRBJ2-7, the full variable domain reads ETGVTQSPTHLIKTRGQQVTLRCSSQSGHNTVSWYQQALGQGPQFIFQYYREEENGRGNFPPRFSGLQFPNYSSELNVNALELDDSALYLCASSPRPRGFSYEQYFGPGTRLTVT.

This clone was counted once. This chain uses TRBV7-2 with TRBJ1-6; the D is unclear. The CDR3 extends over 14 amino acids. Germline CDR1 is SGHTA and CDR2 is FQGNSA. The V end was cut by 7 bases, the J end by 0 bases, with 7 bases between. The CDR3 DNA sequence: TGTGCCAGCACGTGGGGCTCCTATAATTCACCCCTCCACTTT. It specifies CASTWGSYNSPLHF.

This chain links TRBV30 with TRBJ1-6, with TRBD1 matching 7 bases. The CDR3 has 16 residues. CDR1 is GTSNPN and CDR2 is SVGIG in the germline V gene (reference sequence). J gave up 5 bases and V 3 bases, and 10 bases lay outside the gene matches. CDR3 loop: CAWSDKGGTDNSPLHF. CDR3 nucleotides: TGTGCCTGGAGCGACAAAGGAGGGACAGATAATTCACCCCTCCACTTT.